Here is one T cell receptor (beta chain) with its context. What it binds is not known. Clones were sequenced by immunoSEQ multiplex PCR, and TCRdb holds only the in-frame ones, with some missing. The table includes about 150,000 clones, more than 75% detected once. CDR1 is SGHRS, CDR2 YFSETQ, per germline. V lost 4 bases, J lost 5 bases, and 3 bases stayed unmatched. The CDR3 has 15 amino acids. This record comes from a study of cytomegalovirus exposure and HLA in healthy donors. Study background: The 90 to 150 validation repertoires were produced on the same platform as the roughly 660 repertoires of the first cohort. This was reported in a later analysis.

Whole-study findings and limits: According to the study, roughly 180 TCR beta chains were cytomegalovirus-associated.

The specimen was PBMCs. The TCR originated in a man between 18 and 35 years old in good health and CMV-seronegative. V gene TRBV5-1 combines with J gene TRBJ2-1, with TRBD2 matching 13 bases. Here the CDR3 DNA reads TGCGCCAGCAGCACCGGACTAGCGGGGGACAATGAGCAGTTCTTC. It specifies CASSTGLAGDNEQFF.